What follows is one TCR beta chain and its context. With V trimmed by 3 bases and J by 6 bases, 8 bases remained unmatched. From germline, CDR1 is SEHNR and CDR2 FQNEAQ (reference sequence). The CDR3 is 15 amino acids. This specimen comes from a study of blood T cell repertoires in COVID-19. Study background: Samples representing acute and convalescent COVID-19 were sourced from the United States, Italy and Spain. Sample material is recorded as cDNA or gDNA derived from T cells, B-cell-depleted T cells, or PBMCs.

Assay used: immunoSEQ multiplex PCR; TCRdb lists only in-frame clones, some missing. The repertoire holds more than 55,000 clones, with around nine tenths as singletons. The origin of this receptor is a man aged 55 to 69 with acute or convalescent COVID-19. V is TRBV7-9 and J is TRBJ2-1; TRBD1 matches at 7 bases. The sequencing sample was made of peripheral blood. The DNA of the CDR3 is TGTGCCAGCAGCTTGGGACAGACCATTGGCAATGAGCAGTTCTTC. Protein sequence: CASSLGQTIGNEQFF.